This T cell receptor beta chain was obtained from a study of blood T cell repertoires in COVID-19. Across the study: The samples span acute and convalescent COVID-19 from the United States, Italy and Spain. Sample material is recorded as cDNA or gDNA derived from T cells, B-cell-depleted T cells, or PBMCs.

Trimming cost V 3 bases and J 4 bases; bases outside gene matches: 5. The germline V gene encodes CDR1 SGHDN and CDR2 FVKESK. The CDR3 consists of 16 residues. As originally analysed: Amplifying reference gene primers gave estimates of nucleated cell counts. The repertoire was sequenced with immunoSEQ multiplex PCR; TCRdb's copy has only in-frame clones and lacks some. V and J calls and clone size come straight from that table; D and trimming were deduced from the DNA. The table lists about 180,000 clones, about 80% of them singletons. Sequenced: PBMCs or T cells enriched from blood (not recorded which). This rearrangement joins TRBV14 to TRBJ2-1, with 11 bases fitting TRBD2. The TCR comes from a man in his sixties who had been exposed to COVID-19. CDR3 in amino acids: CASSHQTSGAYNEQFF. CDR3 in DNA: TGTGCCAGCAGCCATCAGACTAGCGGGGCATACAATGAGCAGTTCTTC.